This T cell receptor beta chain was sequenced during a study of cytomegalovirus exposure and HLA in healthy donors. Use of 60 Vbeta and 13 Jbeta primers characterized the PCR. In the original processing: Counted up in a later analysis, unique TCR beta chains came to roughly 80 million, with about 9.9 million shared. The table came from immunoSEQ multiplex PCR; TCRdb's copy has only in-frame clones and leaves some out. V, J and clone size reflect that table, while D and trimming were determined from the DNA. The data show about 190,000 clones, around 83% seen once. The count of this clone is one. The antigen is unknown. V shed 6 bases and J 6 bases; nucleotides not matched to a gene: 8. This CDR3 has 15 amino acids. The germline CDR1 and CDR2 sequences are MDHEN and SYDVKM. General study results and limits: Indistinguishability led to the exclusion of some V segments, TRBV6-2 and TRBV6-3 included. In vitro assays verified that a few CMV-associated chains recognized CMV antigens specifically.

The TCR sequence derives from a woman between 50 and 59 years old in good health and CMV-seropositive. Sequencing used PBMCs. V gene TRBV28 combines with J gene TRBJ1-6, with 7 bases lining up with TRBD1. CDR3: CASSSRGGGNSPLHF. Here the CDR3 DNA reads TGTGCCAGCAGCTCCCGAGGGGGCGGTAATTCACCCCTCCACTTT.